The 7 T cell receptor beta chains reported below all come from one sample, sequenced in a study of T-cell memory formation after mild COVID-19. TCRdb re-called the 5' RACE reads with MiXCR, one entry per CDR3 protein. Among about 390,000 distinct CDR3 sequences listed, roughly 21% were seen once. The sample consisted of PBMCs or a T cell subset sorted from them (not recorded which). These receptor sequences come from an adult woman who had mild COVID-19 (a few samples of this study predate the infection). Cell type and time point are not known.

This clonotype has only a few counts. The chain has TRBV7-9 and TRBJ2-1; D remains ambiguous. Germline V gives CDR1 SEHNR, CDR2 FQNEAQ (reference sequence). V was cut by 0 bases and J by 0 bases, with 12 bases left in between. This CDR3 is 17 amino acids long. The chain's CDR3 is CASSLAASPSSYNEQFF. CDR3 sequence (DNA): TGTGCCAGCAGCTTAGCCGCGTCCCCGAGCTCCTACAATGAGCAGTTCTTC.

This clonotype occurred a few times. For the CDR3, the DNA is TGTGCCAGCAGTTTCGAAAGATACAATGAGCAGTTCTTC. This sequence encodes CASSFERYNEQFF. This rearrangement joins TRBV6-5 to TRBJ2-1; D gene ambiguous. Germline V gene lookup returns CDR1 MNHEY and CDR2 SVGAGI. The CDR3 loop spans 13 amino acids. V shed 4 bases and J shed 4 bases, with 8 bases lying between them.

V usage is TRBV5-1 and J usage is TRBJ1-2, with 7 bases aligning to TRBD1. The length of the CDR3 is 13 residues. V lost 4 bases and J lost 6; bases outside the gene matches: 6. Germline V gives CDR1 SGHRS, CDR2 YFSETQ. CDR3 nucleotide sequence: TGCGCCAGCAGCCCCGGGACAGCAAATGGCTACACCTTC. This encodes CASSPGTANGYTF.

The chain links TRBV2 to TRBJ2-7; 8 bases map to TRBD1. The CDR3 has 15 residues. Trimming at V came to 6 bases and at J to 6 bases, leaving 13 bases not matched to a gene. CDR1 is SNHLY, CDR2 FYNNEI, per germline. CDR3 sequence (DNA): TGTGCCAGCAGACTAAGGACAGGGATCCCAATCGAGCAGTACTTC. It specifies CASRLRTGIPIEQYF.

About this clonotype itself: At one end the junction does not follow the germline gene, possibly because of a read error. The V gene is TRBV7-9, the J gene TRBJ2-7; D is unresolved. This CDR3 has 12 amino acids. The V gene's germline CDR1 is SEHNR and CDR2 FQNEAQ (reference sequence). CDR3 in amino acids: CASSARIEKVLF. CDR3 in DNA: TGTGCCAGCAGCGCCCGCATTGAGAAAGTGCTCTTC.

The V and J genes are TRBV21-1 and TRBJ1-2; no DNA check was done on the table's D call, TRBD1. TRBV21-1 is flagged as a pseudogene. The CDR3 runs 13 residues. The CDR3 reads CASPRGGVWGYTF. The CDR3 DNA reads as TGTGCCAGCCCGAGGGGGGGCGTATGGGGCTACACCTTC.

This clonotype turned up a few times. V is TRBV2 and J is TRBJ2-6, with D perhaps assigned TRBD1 or TRBD2 (5 bases each). Germline CDR1 is SNHLY and CDR2 is FYNNEI. The CDR3 length is 19 residues. V dropped 4 bases and J dropped 0 bases, with 19 bases sitting between them. The CDR3, as DNA: TGTGCCAGCAGTGTCGGAAGAGGGACGGGGCCCTCTGGGGCCAACGTCCTGACTTTC. It codes for CASSVGRGTGPSGANVLTF.